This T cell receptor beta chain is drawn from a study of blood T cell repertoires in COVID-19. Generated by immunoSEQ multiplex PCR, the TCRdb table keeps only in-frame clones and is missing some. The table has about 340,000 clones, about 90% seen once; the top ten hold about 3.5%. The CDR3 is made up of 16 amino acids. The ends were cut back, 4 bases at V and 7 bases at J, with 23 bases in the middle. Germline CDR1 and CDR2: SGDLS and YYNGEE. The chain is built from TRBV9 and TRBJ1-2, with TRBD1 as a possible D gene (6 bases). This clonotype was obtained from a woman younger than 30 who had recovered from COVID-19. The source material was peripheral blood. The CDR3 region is CASSPSFAWTVTGYTF. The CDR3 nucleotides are TGTGCCAGCAGCCCCTCTTTTGCTTGGACAGTAACTGGCTACACCTTC.